This TCR beta chain originates from a study of follicular helper T cells after annual influenza vaccination. For the study at large: Across the 2013-2014, 2014-2015 and 2015-2016 vaccination seasons, some subjects were resampled.

TCRdb's table, derived via immunoSEQ multiplex PCR, lists solely in-frame clones and lacks some. This sample has 9,500 to 15,000 clones; approximately 80% occur once, and the top ten carry approximately 3.8%. This clone was seen a single time. The sample's time point: 2015-2016 season, pre-vaccination. Donors were community-dwelling with no influenza vaccine in the prior 6 months. Germline values: CDR1 SNHLY, CDR2 FYNNEI. The V end was cut by 3 bases, the J end by 8 bases, with 10 bases between. The CDR3 has 13 amino acids. The sample in question was CXCR5+ CD38- circulating T follicular helper cells from blood, obtained on the day of influenza vaccination. Noted subset: circulating Tfh, non-naive CD4+CXCR5+PD-1+ (ICOS+CD38+ or ICOS-CD38-). This sequence originates from an adult who received the influenza vaccine. The chain has TRBV2 and TRBJ1-4, with D unclear. The CDR3 coding sequence is TGTGCCAGCAGTGACGGCGAGGCCGAAAAACTGTTTTTT. It encodes CASSDGEAEKLFF.